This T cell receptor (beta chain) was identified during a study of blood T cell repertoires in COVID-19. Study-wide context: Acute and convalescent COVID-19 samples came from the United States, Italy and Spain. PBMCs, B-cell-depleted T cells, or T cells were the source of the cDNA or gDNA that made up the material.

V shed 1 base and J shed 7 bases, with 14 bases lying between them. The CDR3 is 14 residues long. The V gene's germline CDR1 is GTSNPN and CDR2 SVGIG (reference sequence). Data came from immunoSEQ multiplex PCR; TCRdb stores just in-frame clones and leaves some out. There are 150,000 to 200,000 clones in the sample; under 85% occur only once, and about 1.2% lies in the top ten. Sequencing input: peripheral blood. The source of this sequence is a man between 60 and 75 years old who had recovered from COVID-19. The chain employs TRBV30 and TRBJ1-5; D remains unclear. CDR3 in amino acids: CAWSGGSVGQPQHF. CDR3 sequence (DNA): TGTGCCTGGAGTGGAGGGAGCGTCGGGCAGCCCCAGCATTTT.